The rows below give T cell receptor beta chains drawn from one sample of a study of CD8+ T cells in alopecia areata. TCRdb keeps only in-frame clones here, not all; method: immunoSEQ multiplex PCR. The profile shows around 170,000 clones, 51% of them singletons. This material consisted of CD8+ T cells sorted from blood, taken at approximately week 52, from a patient treated with tofacitinib. These receptors were taken from a human donor with alopecia areata. CDR3s include the opening cysteine and the closing phenylalanine or tryptophan. D genes are given only for firm matches. Clone size is stated in some rows and not others, as once, few, many or a class when expanded.

V gene,clone size,J gene,D gene,CDR3 protein,CDR3 DNA
TRBV5-6,-,TRBJ2-3,-,CASSFPPGLSTDTQYF,TGTGCCAGCAGCTTTCCCCCGGGGTTAAGCACAGATACGCAGTATTTT
TRBV7-9,few,TRBJ2-5,TRBD2,CASSLPWSRLASQETQYF,TGTGCCAGCAGCTTACCCTGGTCGAGACTAGCGAGCCAAGAGACCCAGTACTTC
TRBV29-1,few,TRBJ2-7,-,CSVEIGQPTYEQYF,TGCAGCGTTGAAATAGGACAGCCGACCTACGAGCAGTACTTC
TRBV6-6,-,TRBJ1-2,TRBD1,CASTTQGHYGYTF,TGTGCCAGCACCACACAGGGGCACTATGGCTACACCTTC
TRBV4-2,-,TRBJ2-3,TRBD2,CASSQGLGLAGDTQYF,TGTGCCAGCAGCCAAGGGTTAGGACTAGCAGGTGATACGCAGTATTTT
TRBV9,-,TRBJ1-4,TRBD1,CASSVAGTGGLSTNEKLFF,TGTGCCAGCAGCGTAGCTGGGACAGGGGGTTTGTCAACTAATGAAAAACTGTTTTTT
TRBV5-4,few,TRBJ2-2,-,CASSLNTGELFF,TGTGCCAGCAGCTTGAACACCGGGGAGCTGTTTTTT
TRBV11-2,few,TRBJ2-5,-,CASSRGETQYF,TGTGCCAGCAGTAGAGGGGAGACCCAGTACTTC
TRBV7-9,few,TRBJ1-1,-,CASSPWADTEAFF,TGTGCCAGCAGTCCCTGGGCTGACACTGAAGCTTTCTTT
TRBV2,-,TRBJ1-3,-,CATPRGAGNTIYF,TGTGCCACCCCGCGCGGTGCCGGAAACACCATATATTTT
TRBV6-6,few,TRBJ2-7,-,CASSYSDTSYEQYF,TGTGCCAGCAGTTATTCGGACACATCCTACGAGCAGTACTTC
TRBV4-3,many,TRBJ2-7,TRBD1,CASSPSRGDSYEQYF,TGCGCCAGCAGCCCTTCCCGAGGGGACAGCTACGAGCAGTACTTC
TRBV1,-,TRBJ2-5,-,CTSSQVLQETQYF,TGCACCAGCAGCCAAGTTCTTCAAGAGACCCAGTACTTC
TRBV6-5,-,TRBJ1-6,-,CASSYSSGIGSPLHF,TGTGCCAGCAGTTACTCGAGCGGGATCGGTTCACCCCTCCACTTT
TRBV2,-,TRBJ2-7,TRBD1,CASTDPGTGVYSAEQYF,TGTGCCAGCACCGATCCCGGGACAGGGGTCTACTCCGCTGAGCAGTACTTC
TRBV6-5,few,TRBJ2-5,-,CASRGTGQETQYF,TGTGCCAGCAGAGGGACGGGGCAAGAGACCCAGTACTTC
TRBV5-6,few,TRBJ1-5,-,CASSPSQNQPQHF,TGTGCCAGCAGCCCCTCTCAGAATCAGCCCCAGCATTTT
TRBV30,-,TRBJ2-2,TRBD1,CAWSPQGPPRLSRSGELFF,TGTGCCTGGAGTCCACAGGGGCCGCCGCGCCTTTCCCGAAGCGGGGAGCTGTTTTTT
TRBV9,few,TRBJ1-2,-,CASSVATGNYGYTF,TGTGCCAGCAGCGTAGCTACAGGGAACTATGGCTACACCTTC
TRBV5-4,-,TRBJ1-5,-,CASSIGTGSNQPQHF,TGTGCCAGCAGCATCGGGACGGGGAGCAATCAGCCCCAGCATTTT
TRBV5-6,-,TRBJ2-7,-,CASSLQGNYEQYF,TGTGCCAGCAGCCTACAGGGAAACTACGAGCAGTACTTC
TRBV9,-,TRBJ2-5,-,CASSVGGQETQYF,TGTGCCAGCAGCGTAGGTGGGCAAGAGACCCAGTACTTC
TRBV2,-,TRBJ2-5,-,CASIGDRETQYF,TGTGCCAGCATCGGAGACAGAGAGACCCAGTACTTC
TRBV29-1,few,TRBJ2-5,-,CSVELGALGETQYF,TGCAGCGTTGAGTTGGGGGCGCTGGGAGAGACCCAGTACTTC
TRBV7-2,few,TRBJ2-1,TRBD1,CASSLDRQGNEQFF,TGTGCCAGCAGCTTAGATCGACAGGGCAATGAGCAGTTCTTC
TRBV20-1,few,TRBJ1-2,-,CSANYGYTF,TGCAGTGCGAACTATGGCTACACCTTC
TRBV27,once,TRBJ1-1,TRBD1,CASSVTGGNTEAFF,TGTGCCAGCAGTGTGACAGGGGGGAACACTGAAGCTTTCTTT
TRBV5-6,few,TRBJ1-2,-,CASSLDSGYTF,TGTGCCAGCAGCCTAGATTCGGGCTACACCTTC
TRBV5-1,-,TRBJ2-1,TRBD1,CASSLAPGQGGNEQFF,TGCGCCAGCAGCTTGGCTCCCGGACAGGGGGGAAATGAGCAGTTCTTC
TRBV11-2,few,TRBJ2-1,-,CASSPGAAQRNNEQFF,TGTGCCAGCAGCCCCGGCGCGGCCCAAAGAAACAATGAGCAGTTCTTC
TRBV2,-,TRBJ2-1,TRBD2,CASRDLAGGNEQFF,TGTGCCAGCAGGGATCTAGCGGGGGGGAATGAGCAGTTCTTC
TRBV27,-,TRBJ1-1,TRBD1,CATRQGSTEAFF,TGTGCCACACGACAGGGTTCCACTGAAGCTTTCTTT
TRBV29-1,-,TRBJ1-6,-,CSVPAAVSSYNSPLHF,TGCAGCGTTCCCGCGGCGGTTAGCTCCTATAATTCACCCCTCCACTTT
TRBV7-9,-,TRBJ1-2,-,CASSLPNEVGRYTF,TGTGCCAGCAGCTTACCCAACGAGGTGGGGCGCTACACCTTC
TRBV4-3,-,TRBJ2-1,TRBD2,CASSPSPGLAGGPLNEQFF,TGCGCCAGCAGCCCGAGCCCGGGACTAGCGGGGGGGCCTTTGAATGAGCAGTTCTTC
TRBV5-1,-,TRBJ1-2,TRBD1,CASSLAGPRDRGTF,TGCGCCAGCAGCTTGGCGGGCCCCAGGGACAGGGGCACCTTC
TRBV10-3,-,TRBJ2-7,-,CAISESTFYEQYF,TGTGCCATCAGTGAGTCGACGTTCTACGAGCAGTACTTC
TRBV5-6,-,TRBJ2-3,-,CASSFIQGPTDTQYF,TGTGCCAGCAGCTTCATCCAGGGGCCCACAGATACGCAGTATTTT
TRBV5-1,-,TRBJ2-2,-,CASSLEGSSTGELFF,TGCGCCAGCAGCTTGGAGGGCAGTAGTACCGGGGAGCTGTTTTTT
TRBV11-2,few,TRBJ2-2,-,CASSFDGWAGELFF,TGTGCCAGCAGCTTCGACGGTTGGGCCGGGGAGCTGTTTTTT
TRBV4-1,-,TRBJ2-4,-,CASSQVGWDIQYF,TGCGCCAGCAGCCAAGTGGGGTGGGACATTCAGTACTTC
TRBV4-2,-,TRBJ2-7,-,CASSPPTNSYEQYF,TGTGCCAGCAGCCCCCCGACTAACTCCTACGAGCAGTACTTC
TRBV10-2,-,TRBJ1-1,TRBD1,CASRQGGMNTEAFF,TGCGCCAGCCGACAGGGTGGAATGAACACTGAAGCTTTCTTT
TRBV5-6,-,TRBJ2-5,-,CASSLELKETQYF,TGTGCCAGCAGCTTGGAGCTTAAAGAGACCCAGTACTTC
TRBV30,-,TRBJ2-3,TRBD1,CAWSEAGQGPPDTQYF,TGTGCCTGGAGTGAAGCAGGACAGGGGCCCCCCGATACGCAGTATTTT